This T cell receptor beta chain was recovered during a study of blood T cell repertoires in COVID-19. Looking at the study overall: Sources were T cells, B-cell-depleted T cells, or PBMCs; the material itself was cDNA or gDNA.

Produced via immunoSEQ multiplex PCR; TCRdb's table is partial and in-frame only. Among 350,000 to 450,000 clones, approximately 86% were seen once, and the ten largest hold 2.5% to 3.5%. This CDR3 comprises 14 residues. In germline, CDR1 is LNHDA, CDR2 SQIVND (reference sequence). V was clipped by 8 bases and J by 3 bases, with 14 bases between them. The receptor's source is a human donor in a cohort sampled during active COVID-19. Material for sequencing was peripheral blood. J is TRBJ1-5 and V is TRBV19; D is unclear. CDR3 sequence: CASRTVSDNQPQHF. The CDR3 DNA reads TGTGCCAGTCGAACAGTAAGTGACAATCAGCCCCAGCATTTT.